This T cell receptor (beta chain) was obtained from a study of cytomegalovirus exposure and HLA in healthy donors (TCRdb year 2017). With respect to the entire study: According to an earlier analysis of 550 to 750 of the donors, roughly 180 million T cells yielded 120 million or so unique TCR beta sequences and 250 to 350 Gb of sequence data. About 300 gigabases of sequencing data and approximately 92 million unique TCR sequences made up an early release that covered approximately 700 HLA-typed donors. The genetic ancestry cluster associated with self-reported Caucasian donors included 65% to 90% of the roughly 400 genotyped donors. The study was designed to test whether signatures of past pathogen exposure could be identified by cataloging public T cell receptors. Using immunosequencing, the study profiled T cell repertoires from about 650 subjects and related those repertoires to cytomegalovirus serostatus. Along with the 666-subject first cohort, a separate validation cohort of about 110 different subjects was used. To predict cytomegalovirus infection status, the study combined high-throughput TCR immunosequencing, statistical association of individual TCRs with disease status, and machine learning. A later analysis re-analyzed previously published TCR beta repertoires from several hundred donors and added high-resolution HLA genotyping to study TCR occurrence patterns. Rather than using new phenotypic data, the later analysis identified candidate immune exposures from TCR beta sequences and from how often those sequences occurred across donors. An earlier analysis of 587 of the donors used high-throughput TCR beta sequencing to judge whether each TCR beta V gene segment behaved as functional or pseudogenic. Donor age, sex, ethnicity and CMV serostatus were compiled alongside the repertoire data. A later genetic analysis took genome-wide SNP genotypes for about 55% of the 666 donors and used that subset as a discovery cohort. All discovery cohort repertoires had been generated on a single sequencing platform. Class I and class II HLA loci were covered by the typing at four-digit resolution. The number of donors typed differed by locus, with roughly 620-640 for A, B, C, DRB1 and DQB1, around 560 for DQA1, over 600 for DPA1, and around 450 for DPB1. Four to six DR-DQ haplotypes were handled as single units for association and clustering, since linkage in the cohort was strong. Across around 400 genotyped donors of the cohort, an average of 235,054 unique TCR beta nucleotide sequences per donor were sequenced, and around 20% of those sequences were non-productive.

Comments on this clone: The antigen it binds to is not known. No base qualities exist here, and no much larger clone lies one base off it.

What the work shows at the level of the full study, not this receptor alone: In an earlier analysis of approximately 590 of the donors, most TCR beta V segments appeared in productive rearrangements about 87% or about 30% of the time, broadly matching IMGT annotations. This cohort had only TCR beta chains sequenced, and the lack of alpha or paired-chain data limited which features could be detected. A cluster of highly shared sequence variants was judged likely to be a technical artifact of the sequencing pipeline. Some IMGT-functional V segments, including TRBV6-2 and TRBV6-3, could not be distinguished by the 87-base-pair reads and were therefore excluded. A later analysis reported that several top co-occurrence clusters appeared linked to parvovirus B19, influenza, CMV and Epstein-Barr virus. A later analysis associated about 17,000 TCR beta sequences with specific HLA alleles at a false discovery rate of 0.05. The only immune exposure information available for the cohort was CMV serostatus. Across donors, most TCR sequences were observed very rarely, whereas some public TCRs were present in many individuals. According to a later analysis, most CMV-associated TCR beta chains appeared to be HLA-restricted, and the HLA associations seemed to be driven largely by CMV exposure. In a later analysis, HLA-associated TCR beta chains showed more clonal expansion and lower generation probabilities than non-associated chains that were equally common. In a later analysis, the rate of TCR association differed among HLA loci, with DRB1 alleles having the most associated TCRs and HLA-C alleles having the fewest. Because some donors lacked HLA typing at each locus, the association tests relied only on the typed subset. A later genetic analysis associated a missense DCLRE1C variant with V-gene and J-gene trimming of TCR beta chains, and an independent cohort replicated the association. A further reported finding was that TCR beta sequences accurately predicted the HLA-A and HLA-B alleles for most subjects in the first cohort. When HLA alleles, especially DR and DQ, strongly co-occurred, attributing TCR associations to individual alleles was difficult. The classifier was reported to diagnose cytomegalovirus status with high specificity and sensitivity in both the original cohort and the validation cohort. In a later genetic analysis, fewer N-insertions in productive TCRs were reported among donors in an Asian-associated ancestry cluster than the approximately 670-donor mean. According to the authors, the approach could potentially be generalized to other disease states and immunological phenotypes. In vitro tests confirmed that a few of the cytomegalovirus-associated TCR beta chains recognize cytomegalovirus antigens. Some 15 rarely observed V segments, including chromosome 9 orphons, were excluded from the earlier analysis of approximately 500 of the donors because counts were too low. Presence/absence analyses assumed roughly uniform sequencing depth across donors, an assumption that may not hold. In the study, around 160 TCR beta chains were listed as associated with cytomegalovirus. Correlated functional status among segregating V segments might be attributable to linkage disequilibrium, but an unknown experimental factor could not be ruled out.

The method was the immunoSEQ multiplex PCR assay. For the multiplex PCR, a mixture combining 60 forward primers for TCR Vbeta segments and 13 reverse primers for TCR Jbeta segments was used. The CDR3 region of rearranged TCR beta genes was amplified from genomic DNA with a multiplex PCR assay. Amplified TCR beta libraries were sequenced as 87-base-pair reads on the Illumina HiSeq System. Concerning the study's data processing: A later analysis counted around 72 million unique TCR beta chains across the 500 to 850 repertoires, and some 12 million of these chains were shared by at least two donors. To remove PCR and sequencing errors, raw reads were error-corrected and collapsed into unique sequences using a nearest-neighbor algorithm that merged closely related sequences. V, D and J gene segments were assigned by aligning CDR3 sequences to IMGT reference sequences. Each retained sequence needed at least a six-nucleotide match to both a V gene segment and a J gene segment. A rearrangement counted as productive if the CDR3 had no stop codons and remained in frame with V and J, and every other rearrangement counted as non-productive. CDR3 was defined according to IMGT convention as the region running from the second conserved V-encoded cysteine to the conserved J-encoded phenylalanine. The earlier analysis of some 540 of the donors excluded any sequence lacking an unambiguous match to a single V gene segment. In an earlier analysis of some 590 of the donors, a V segment was called functional when productive rearrangements were above 56.7%, and segregating when the standard deviation between donors exceeded 5%. To diagnose cytomegalovirus status from the catalog of TCR beta chain sequences, a statistical classification framework was built. In a later analysis, TCR nucleotide sequences were compared against IMGT/GENE-DB human TR gene sequences so that V and J genes could be assigned. A later analysis assigned CDR3 sequences and most-parsimonious VDJ recombination scenarios with the TCRdist pipeline. In a later analysis, each TCR beta chain was defined by its CDR3 amino acid sequence together with its V-gene family, and reads without a unique V-gene family were excluded. To address suspected cross-contamination and a sequencing artifact, a later analysis removed approximately 600 highly shared, low-generation-probability nucleotide sequences. In a later analysis, a clonal expansion index was calculated for each public chain from normalized within-repertoire ranks of inferred template counts. Generation probabilities in a later analysis came from a VDJ recombination model fitted to out-of-frame rearrangements, and those results were checked against IGoR. In a later analysis, hypergeometric tests were used to score TCR-TCR, TCR-HLA and TCR-CMV co-occurrence, with a repertoire-size bias correction applied to TCR pairs. A later analysis estimated false discovery rates by permuting HLA or CMV assignments 20 times. In a later analysis, co-occurring TCRs were grouped using DBSCAN, and TCRdist sequence similarity was added for clustering within HLA-allele-positive subsets. Repertoires with fewer than 30,000 or more than 120,000 public chains were left out of co-occurrence clustering, as were about 5 repertoires with anomalous nucleotide sharing. TCRdb limited this immuneACCESS table to in-frame rearrangements with V and J called. A share of clones is missing; checked studies link under half to unresolved V genes, and the rest is unexplained. Clonal size and the V and J genes are those of that table, whereas D and trimming came from the DNA. The sample table holds about 77,000 clones, of which 78% were seen once. 3% to 3.5% of the sample lies in the top ten.

The germline V gene (reference sequence) provides CDR1 LNHDA and CDR2 SQIVND. Spanning cysteine to phenylalanine, the CDR3 consists of 15 amino acids. Only the CDR3 part of the read is kept: 45 bases, read in frame from the first base. Between the V and J ends, shortened by 7 bases and 13 bases respectively, the junction contains 23 bases. The cohort consisted of fewer than 700 healthy bone marrow donors. At the time of sampling, every cohort member was nominally healthy, though immune exposures that went unrecorded were likely present. The donor tested CMV seronegative and was one of the 352 seronegative cohort members. A peripheral blood sample was provided by each donor, and peripheral blood mononuclear cells were used for TCR beta sequencing. The Qiagen DNeasy Blood Extraction Kit was used to extract genomic DNA from the blood cell samples.

The material sequenced was PBMCs. The origin of this receptor is a man aged 35 to 55 in good health and CMV-seronegative. The V and J segments used are TRBV19 and TRBJ1-6; the D gene cannot be named for sure. The nucleotides are TGTGCCAGTACTACTTTTACAGTGCCCCCTGTGCCCCTCCACTTT. Translated, it reads CASTTFTVPPVPLHF.